This note documents a single T cell receptor beta chain sequence. The junction had 4 bases not matched to a gene; V was cut back by 5 bases and J by 6 bases. The CDR3 has 13 residues. Germline V gene sequence: CDR1 SGHNT, CDR2 YENEEA. The data are from a study of blood T cell repertoires in COVID-19. TCRdb keeps only in-frame clones here, not all; method: immunoSEQ multiplex PCR. Of 300,000 to 350,000 clones detected, 90% appear once; the ten largest clones hold around 4.5%. Sequenced input: PBMCs or T cells enriched from blood (not recorded which). The receptor was derived from a woman aged 18-29 years with acute COVID-19. V usage is TRBV11-3 and J usage is TRBJ1-2, with TRBD1 matching 9 bases. CDR3 amino acids: CASSPGTGNGYTF. In DNA, the CDR3 is TGTGCCAGCAGCCCCGGGACAGGGAATGGCTACACCTTC.